This T cell receptor beta chain was observed in a study of control samples from healthy donors and cancer patients. CDR1 and CDR2 from the germline V gene are KGHSH and LQKENI. V was clipped by 4 bases and J by 0 bases; unmatched bases: 6. There are 17 residues in the CDR3. Only in-frame clones appear in the TCRdb table, and some are missing; sequencing was by immunoSEQ multiplex PCR. Of about 89,000 clones in the sample, over 65% are singletons; the top ten hold about 2.1%. This sequence originates from a woman aged 35 to 49 in good health. This chain links TRBV18 with TRBJ2-6, with TRBD1 matching over 7 bases. Sequencing used blood. The DNA for the CDR3 is TGTGCCAGCTCACGAGGGACAGCGAACTCTGGGGCCAACGTCCTGACTTTC. Its protein is CASSRGTANSGANVLTF.